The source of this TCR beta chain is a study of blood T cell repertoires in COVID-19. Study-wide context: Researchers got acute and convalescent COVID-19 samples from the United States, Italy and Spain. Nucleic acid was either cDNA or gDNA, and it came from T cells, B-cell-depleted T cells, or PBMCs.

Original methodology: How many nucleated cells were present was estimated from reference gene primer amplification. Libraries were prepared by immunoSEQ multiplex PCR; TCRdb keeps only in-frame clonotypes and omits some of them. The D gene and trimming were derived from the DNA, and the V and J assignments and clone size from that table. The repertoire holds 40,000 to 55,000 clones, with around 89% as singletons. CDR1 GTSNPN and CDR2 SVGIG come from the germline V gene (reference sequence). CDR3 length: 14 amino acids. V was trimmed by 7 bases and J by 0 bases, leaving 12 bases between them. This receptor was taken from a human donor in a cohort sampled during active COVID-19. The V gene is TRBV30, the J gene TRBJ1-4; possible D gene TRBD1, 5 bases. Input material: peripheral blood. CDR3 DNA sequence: TGTGCCTATGGACGGACAACAACTAATGAAAAACTGTTTTTT. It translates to CAYGRTTTNEKLFF.